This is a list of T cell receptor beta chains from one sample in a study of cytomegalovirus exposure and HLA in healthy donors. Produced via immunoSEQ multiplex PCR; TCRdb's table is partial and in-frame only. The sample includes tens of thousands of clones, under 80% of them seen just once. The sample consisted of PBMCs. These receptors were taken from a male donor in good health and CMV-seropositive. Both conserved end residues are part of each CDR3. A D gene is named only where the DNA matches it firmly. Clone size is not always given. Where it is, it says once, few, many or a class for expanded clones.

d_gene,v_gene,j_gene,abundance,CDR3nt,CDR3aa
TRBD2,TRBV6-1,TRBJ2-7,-,TGTGCCAGCAGTGAAGCGCTGCTAGGAAGTGCCTGGCGGGAGGCCCCTTACGAGCAGTACTTC,CASSEALLGSAWREAPYEQYF
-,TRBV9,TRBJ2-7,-,TGTGCCAGCAGCGTAGCGGGTAGCGGCTCCTACGAGCAGTACTTC,CASSVAGSGSYEQYF
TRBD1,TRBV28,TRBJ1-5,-,TGTGCCAGCAGCAGACAGGGTAATGGGCATCAGCCCCAGCATTTT,CASSRQGNGHQPQHF
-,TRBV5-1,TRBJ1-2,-,TGCGCCAGCAGCTTCGGGATTGGCGATGGCTACACCTTC,CASSFGIGDGYTF
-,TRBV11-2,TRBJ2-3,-,TGTGCCAGCAGCTTAGAGCTATACACAGATACGCAGTATTTT,CASSLELYTDTQYF
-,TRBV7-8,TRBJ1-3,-,TGTGCCAGCAGCTTAGGGAATACAGGTTTCTCTGGAAACACCATATATTTT,CASSLGNTGFSGNTIYF
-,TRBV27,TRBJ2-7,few,TGTGCCAGCAGTTTCGTCTACAGGCCCTACGAGCAGTACTTC,CASSFVYRPYEQYF
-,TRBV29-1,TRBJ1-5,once,TGCAGCGTTTCCCAGGGACTCAATCAGCCCCAGCATTTT,CSVSQGLNQPQHF
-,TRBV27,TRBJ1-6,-,TGTGCCAGCAGTATACAGGGATACAATTCACCCCTCCACTTT,CASSIQGYNSPLHF
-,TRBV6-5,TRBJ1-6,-,TGTGCCAGCAGTTCTAAGATCGGCGGTAATGTAGCCCTCCACTTT,CASSSKIGGNVALHF
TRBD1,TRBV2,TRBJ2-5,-,TGTGCCAGCAGTGAACAGGGGGCGGAAGAGACCCAGTACTTC,CASSEQGAEETQYF
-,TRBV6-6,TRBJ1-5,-,TGTGCCAGCAGGCAGGATAGCAATCAGCCCCAGCATTTT,CASRQDSNQPQHF
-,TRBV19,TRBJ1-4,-,TGTGCCAGTAGTATCCCAGGGGAAGGAACTAATGAAAAACTGTTTTTT,CASSIPGEGTNEKLFF
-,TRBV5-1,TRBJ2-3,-,TGCGCCAGCTTCTTCCCGGGTGAAGATACGCAGTATTTT,CASFFPGEDTQYF
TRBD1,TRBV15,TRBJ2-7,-,TGTGCCACCAGCAGAGAAGTGGGACAGACAGCTACAGAGCAGTACTTC,CATSREVGQTATEQYF
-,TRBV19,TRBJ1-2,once,TGTGCCAGTAGGAGAGCCGACAGTCTTTATGGCTACACCTTC,CASRRADSLYGYTF
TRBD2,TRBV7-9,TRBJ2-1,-,TGTGCCAGCAGCTTAGGGACTAGCGATGGAGATGAGCAGTTCTTC,CASSLGTSDGDEQFF
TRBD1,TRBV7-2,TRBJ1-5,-,TGTGCCAGCAGCCCCGGACAGGGCCCGGGTCAGCCCCAGCATTTT,CASSPGQGPGQPQHF
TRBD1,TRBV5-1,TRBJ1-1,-,TGCGCCAGCAGCGCCGGGACAGAGAACACTGAAGCTTTCTTT,CASSAGTENTEAFF
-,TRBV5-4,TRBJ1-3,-,TGTGCCAGCAGTTCGGGGGGGCACTCTGGAAACACCATATATTTT,CASSSGGHSGNTIYF
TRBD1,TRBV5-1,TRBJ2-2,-,TGCGCCAGCGCGGACAGGGCGGCCACCGGGGAGCTGTTTTTT,CASADRAATGELFF
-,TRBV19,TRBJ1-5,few,TGTGCCAGTAGAAGGGGCCAATGGGGCAATCAGCCCCAGCATTTT,CASRRGQWGNQPQHF
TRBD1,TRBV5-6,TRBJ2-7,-,TGTGCCAGCAGCTTTGTTGACAGGGTCGGCGGCGAGCAGTACTTC,CASSFVDRVGGEQYF
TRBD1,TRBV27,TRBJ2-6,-,TGTGCCAGCAGCTCAGGACAGGGACTTTCTGGGGCCAACGTCCTGACTTTC,CASSSGQGLSGANVLTF
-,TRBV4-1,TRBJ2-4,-,TGCGCCAGCAGCCAAGTGTCCAGACTAGCCAAAAACATTCAGTACTTC,CASSQVSRLAKNIQYF
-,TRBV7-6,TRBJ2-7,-,TGTGCCAGCAGACCCAAGGCGGTGGTCTACGAGCAGTACTTC,CASRPKAVVYEQYF
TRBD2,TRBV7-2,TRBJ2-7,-,TGTGCCAGCAGCCTCACTAGCGGGCGCTACTCCGAGCAGTACTTC,CASSLTSGRYSEQYF
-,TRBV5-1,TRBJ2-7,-,TGCGCCAGCAGCATGGGACATACGAGCTCCTACGAGCAGTACTTC,CASSMGHTSSYEQYF
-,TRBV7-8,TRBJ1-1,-,TGTGCCAGCAGCCCGGGGGGATCGAACACTGAAGCTTTCTTT,CASSPGGSNTEAFF
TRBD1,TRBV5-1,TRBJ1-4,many,TGCGCCAGCAGCTTGGGGCAGGGGGGAGAAAAACTGTTTTTT,CASSLGQGGEKLFF
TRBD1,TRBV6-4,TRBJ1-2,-,TGTGCCAGCAGCGGGACAGGGCTTTTTGGCTACACCTTC,CASSGTGLFGYTF
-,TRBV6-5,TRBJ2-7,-,TGTGCCAGCAGTTACCTTTCAGGGAACACCTACGAGCAGTACTTC,CASSYLSGNTYEQYF
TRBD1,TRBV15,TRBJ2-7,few,TGTGCCACCAGCCGACAGGGATACGAGCAGTACTTC,CATSRQGYEQYF
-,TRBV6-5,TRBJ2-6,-,TGTGCCAGCAGTTATCAGGGTGGGGCCAACGTCCTGACTTTC,CASSYQGGANVLTF
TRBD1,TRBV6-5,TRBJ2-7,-,TGTGCCAGCAGTCACCACAGGGGAGACTACGAGCAGTACTTC,CASSHHRGDYEQYF
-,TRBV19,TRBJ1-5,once,TGTGCCAGTAACCGACAGGGCAATCAGCCCCAGCATTTT,CASNRQGNQPQHF
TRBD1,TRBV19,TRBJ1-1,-,TGTGCCAGTAGTCCTACAGGGGGCACTGAAGCTTTCTTT,CASSPTGGTEAFF
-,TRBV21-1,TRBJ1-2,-,TGTGCCAGCAGCAAGAACCGGGACAGGGTGATCTATGGCTACACCTTC,CASSKNRDRVIYGYTF
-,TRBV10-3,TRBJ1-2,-,TGTGCCATCAGCCCCGGGACTATGACCTATGGCTACACCTTC,CAISPGTMTYGYTF
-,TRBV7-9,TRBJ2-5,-,TGTGCCAGCAGCCCAAATTACAGGGTTGGGGAGACCCAGTACTTC,CASSPNYRVGETQYF
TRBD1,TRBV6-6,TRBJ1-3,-,TGTGCCAGCAGTTTAAGACAGGGTTATGGAAACACCATATATTTT,CASSLRQGYGNTIYF
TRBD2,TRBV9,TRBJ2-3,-,TGTGCCAGCAGCGTTAGCGGGATTGCAGATACGCAGTATTTT,CASSVSGIADTQYF
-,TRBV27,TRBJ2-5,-,TGTGCCAGCAGTTTGAGGGGGGAGACCCAGTACTTC,CASSLRGETQYF
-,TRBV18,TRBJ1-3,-,TGTGCCAGCTCCCCCGTGAACACCATATATTTT,CASSPVNTIYF
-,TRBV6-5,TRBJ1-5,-,TGTGCCAGCACCTTCAGGGTGGGGCAGCCCCAGCATTTT,CASTFRVGQPQHF
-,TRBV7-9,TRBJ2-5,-,TGTGCCAGCACTCCGCCGGGATCTCGGGTCGGGGAGACCCAGTACTTC,CASTPPGSRVGETQYF